The present T cell receptor beta chain was sequenced within a study of blood T cell repertoires in COVID-19. The germline gives CDR1 MNHEY, CDR2 SVGEGT. Trimming pared 5 bases from V and 9 bases from J, leaving 8 bases between. CDR3 length equals 11 residues. The method was immunoSEQ multiplex PCR; TCRdb's version includes in-frame clones alone and lacks a portion of them. The table has 250,000 or so clones, around 90% seen once; the top ten hold around 0.99%. Sequenced sample: peripheral blood. The TCR originated in a woman between 35 and 50 years old who had recovered from COVID-19. The V gene is TRBV6-2 or TRBV6-3, the J gene TRBJ2-1, with D uncertain. CDR3 coding DNA: TGTGCCAGCAGTCCCTTAGTTGAGCAGTTCTTC. It encodes CASSPLVEQFF.